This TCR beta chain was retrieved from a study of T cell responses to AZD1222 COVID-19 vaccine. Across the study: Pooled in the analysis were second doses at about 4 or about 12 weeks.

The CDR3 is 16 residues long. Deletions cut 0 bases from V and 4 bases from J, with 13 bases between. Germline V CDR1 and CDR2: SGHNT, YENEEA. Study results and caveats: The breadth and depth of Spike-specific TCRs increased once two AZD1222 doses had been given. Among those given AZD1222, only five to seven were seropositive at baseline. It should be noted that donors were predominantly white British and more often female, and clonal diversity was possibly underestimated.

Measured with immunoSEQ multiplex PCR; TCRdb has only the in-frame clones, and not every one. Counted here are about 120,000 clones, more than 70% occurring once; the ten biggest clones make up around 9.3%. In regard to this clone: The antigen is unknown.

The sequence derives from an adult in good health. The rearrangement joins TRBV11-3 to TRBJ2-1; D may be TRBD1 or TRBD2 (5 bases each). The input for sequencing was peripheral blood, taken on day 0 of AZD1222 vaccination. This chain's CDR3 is CASSLDWGNGYNEQFF. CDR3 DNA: TGTGCCAGCAGCTTAGATTGGGGGAACGGATACAATGAGCAGTTCTTC.